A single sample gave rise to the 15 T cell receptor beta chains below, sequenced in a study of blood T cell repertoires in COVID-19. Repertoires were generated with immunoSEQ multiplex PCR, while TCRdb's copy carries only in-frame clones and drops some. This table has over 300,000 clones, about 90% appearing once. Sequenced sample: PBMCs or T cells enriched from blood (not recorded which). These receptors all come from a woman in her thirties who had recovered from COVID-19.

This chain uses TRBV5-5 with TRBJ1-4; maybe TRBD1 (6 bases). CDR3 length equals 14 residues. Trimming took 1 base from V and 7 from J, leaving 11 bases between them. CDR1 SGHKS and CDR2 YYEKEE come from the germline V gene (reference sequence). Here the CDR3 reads CASSLQGWGEKLFF. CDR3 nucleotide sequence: TGTGCCAGCAGCTTGCAGGGGTGGGGTGAAAAACTGTTTTTT.

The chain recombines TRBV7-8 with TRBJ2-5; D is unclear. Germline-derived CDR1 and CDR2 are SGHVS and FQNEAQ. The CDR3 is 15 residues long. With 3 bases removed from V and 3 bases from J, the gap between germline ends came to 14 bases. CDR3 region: CASSFWAYTEETQYF. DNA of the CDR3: TGTGCCAGCAGCTTTTGGGCCTACACGGAAGAGACCCAGTACTTC.

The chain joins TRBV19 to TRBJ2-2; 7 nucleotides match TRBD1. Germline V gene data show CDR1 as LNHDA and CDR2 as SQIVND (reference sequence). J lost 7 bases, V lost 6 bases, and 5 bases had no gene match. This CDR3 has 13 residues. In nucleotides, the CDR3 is TGTGCCAGTAGCAGACAGGGAGTCGGGGAGCTGTTTTTT. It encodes CASSRQGVGELFF.

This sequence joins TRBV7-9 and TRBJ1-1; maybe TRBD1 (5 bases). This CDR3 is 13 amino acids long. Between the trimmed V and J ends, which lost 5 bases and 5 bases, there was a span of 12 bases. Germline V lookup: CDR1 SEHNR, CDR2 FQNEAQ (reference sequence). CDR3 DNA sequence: TGTGCCAGCAGCGATCAGGGTGGGACTGAAGCTTTCTTT. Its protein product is CASSDQGGTEAFF.

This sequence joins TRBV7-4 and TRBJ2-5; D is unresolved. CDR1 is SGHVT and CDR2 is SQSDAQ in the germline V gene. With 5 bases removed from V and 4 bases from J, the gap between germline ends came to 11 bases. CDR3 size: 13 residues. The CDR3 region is CASSLRFPETQYF. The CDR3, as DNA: TGTGCCAGCAGCCTCCGTTTTCCAGAGACCCAGTACTTC.

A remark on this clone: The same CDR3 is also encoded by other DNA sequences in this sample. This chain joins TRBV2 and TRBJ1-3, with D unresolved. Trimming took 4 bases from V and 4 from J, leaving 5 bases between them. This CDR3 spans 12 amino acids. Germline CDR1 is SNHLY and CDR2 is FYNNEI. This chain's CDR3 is CASSGSGNTIYF. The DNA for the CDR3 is TGTGCCAGCAGTGGTTCGGGAAACACCATATATTTT.

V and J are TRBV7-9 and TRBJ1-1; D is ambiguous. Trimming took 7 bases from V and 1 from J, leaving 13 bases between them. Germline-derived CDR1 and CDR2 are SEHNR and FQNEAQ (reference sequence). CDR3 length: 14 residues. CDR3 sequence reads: CASIRDSANTEAFF. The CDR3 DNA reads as TGTGCCAGCATCCGTGACTCGGCGAACACTGAAGCTTTCTTT.

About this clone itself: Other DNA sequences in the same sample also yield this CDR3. The CDR3 DNA is TGTGCCAGTAGTGTAAACACTGAAGCTTTCTTT. Encoded protein: CASSVNTEAFF. The V gene is TRBV19, the J gene TRBJ1-1, with no clear D. The germline V gene encodes CDR1 LNHDA and CDR2 SQIVND (reference sequence). This CDR3 has 11 residues. V dropped 5 bases and J dropped 2 bases, with 3 bases sitting between them.

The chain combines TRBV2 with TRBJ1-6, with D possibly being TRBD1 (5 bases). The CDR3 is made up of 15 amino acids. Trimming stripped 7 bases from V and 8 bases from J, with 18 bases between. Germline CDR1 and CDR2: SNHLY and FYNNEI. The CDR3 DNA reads TGTGCCAGCACCCGGGGGGGGAAGGTGGATTCACCCCTCCACTTT. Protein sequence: CASTRGGKVDSPLHF. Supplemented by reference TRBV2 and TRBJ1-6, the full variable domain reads EPEVTQTPSHQVTQMGQEVILRCVPISNHLYFYWYRQILGQKVEFLVSFYNNEISEKSEIFDDQFSVERPDGSNFTLKIRSTKLEDSAMYFCASTRGGKVDSPLHFGNGTRLTVT.

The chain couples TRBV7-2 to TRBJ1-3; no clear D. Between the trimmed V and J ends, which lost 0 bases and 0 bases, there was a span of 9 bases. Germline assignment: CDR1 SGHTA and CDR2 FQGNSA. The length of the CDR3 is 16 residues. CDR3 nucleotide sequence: TGTGCCAGCAGCTTAGCGCAGGCAGACTCTGGAAACACCATATATTTT. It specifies CASSLAQADSGNTIYF.

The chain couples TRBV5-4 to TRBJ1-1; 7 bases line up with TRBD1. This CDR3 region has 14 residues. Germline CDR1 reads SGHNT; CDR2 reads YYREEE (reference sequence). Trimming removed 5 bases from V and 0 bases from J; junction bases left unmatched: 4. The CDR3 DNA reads TGTGCCAGCAGATCGGGACAGATGAACACTGAAGCTTTCTTT. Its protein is CASRSGQMNTEAFF. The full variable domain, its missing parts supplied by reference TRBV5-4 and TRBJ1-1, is ETGVTQSPTHLIKTRGQQVTLRCSSQSGHNTVSWYQQALGQGPQFIFQYYREEENGRGNFPPRFSGLQFPNYSSELNVNALELDDSALYLCASRSGQMNTEAFFGQGTRLTVV.

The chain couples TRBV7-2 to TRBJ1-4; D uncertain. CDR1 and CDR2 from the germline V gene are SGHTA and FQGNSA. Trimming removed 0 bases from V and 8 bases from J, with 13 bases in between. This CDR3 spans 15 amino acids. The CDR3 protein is CASSLARGFGEKLFF. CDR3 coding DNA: TGTGCCAGCAGCTTAGCAAGAGGGTTTGGGGAAAAACTGTTTTTT.

The CDR3 protein is CAISRMGGTEGKLFF. Written as DNA, the CDR3 is TGTGCCATCAGCAGGATGGGCGGGACAGAAGGAAAACTGTTTTTT. The V gene is TRBV10-3, the J gene TRBJ1-4; 7 bases match TRBD1. Germline values: CDR1 ENHRY, CDR2 SYGVKD. Losses at the gene ends were 6 bases for V and 10 bases for J; bases not matched to a gene: 14. This CDR3 has 15 residues.

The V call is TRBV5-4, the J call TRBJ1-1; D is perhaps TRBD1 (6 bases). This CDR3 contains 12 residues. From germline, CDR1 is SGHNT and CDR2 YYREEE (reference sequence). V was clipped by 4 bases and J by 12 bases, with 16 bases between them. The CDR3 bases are TGTGCCAGCAGCATCGACAGGAGTTTTCCTTTCTTT. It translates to CASSIDRSFPFF.

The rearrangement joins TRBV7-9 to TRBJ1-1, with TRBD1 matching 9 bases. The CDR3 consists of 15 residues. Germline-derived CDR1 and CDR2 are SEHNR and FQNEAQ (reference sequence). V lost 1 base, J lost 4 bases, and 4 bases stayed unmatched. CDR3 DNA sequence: TGTGCCAGCAGCTTAGGAGACAGGGGGTCCACTGAAGCTTTCTTT. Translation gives CASSLGDRGSTEAFF.